These 25 T cell receptor beta chains were sequenced from one sample in a study of blood T cell repertoires in COVID-19. Clones were sequenced by immunoSEQ multiplex PCR, and TCRdb holds only the in-frame ones, with some missing. In the table there are about 300,000 clones, more than 70% of which are singletons. The sample consisted of peripheral blood. The origin of the receptors is a woman in her fifties or sixties with acute or convalescent COVID-19.

The chain has TRBV5-1 and TRBJ2-5; 8 bases fit TRBD2. Losses at the gene ends were 0 bases for V and 5 bases for J; bases not matched to a gene: 6. The CDR3 totals 15 residues. Germline values: CDR1 SGHRS, CDR2 YFSETQ. The CDR3 DNA follows: TGCGCCAGCAGCTTGGTCGGGACTAGGGGTGAGACCCAGTACTTC. It specifies CASSLVGTRGETQYF.

The chain is built from TRBV6-5 and TRBJ2-7, with 8 positions matching TRBD1. Germline CDR1 reads MNHEY; CDR2 reads SVGAGI. The V segment lost 2 bases and the J segment 4 bases; nucleotides outside the gene matches: 7. The CDR3 sequence is 15 residues long. CDR3: CASSYLGQGFYEQYF. The CDR3 DNA sequence: TGTGCCAGCAGTTACCTCGGACAGGGCTTTTACGAGCAGTACTTC.

This sequence joins TRBV6-1 and TRBJ1-2; D is perhaps TRBD1 (5 bases). CDR3 length: 14 residues. Trimming took off 2 bases at V and 5 bases at J, with 12 bases between the two ends. Looked up from germline, CDR1 is MNHNS and CDR2 is SASEGT. The CDR3 DNA reads TGTGCCAGCAGTGAACCAGGGAATTATTATGGCTACACCTTC. Protein product: CASSEPGNYYGYTF.

This clone was picked up one time. This chain connects TRBV6-2 or TRBV6-3 to TRBJ2-7; possibly TRBD2 for D (6 bases). Trimming left V 5 bases short and J 0 bases short, with 11 bases between. Germline V gene sequence: CDR1 MNHEY, CDR2 SVGEGT. The CDR3 loop spans 14 amino acids. The CDR3 region is CASSRPEGSYEQYF. CDR3 nucleotide sequence: TGTGCCAGCAGTCGGCCGGAGGGCTCCTACGAGCAGTACTTC.

The chain employs TRBV28 and TRBJ2-6; 9 bases align to TRBD1. The CDR3 is 21 amino acids. With V trimmed by 6 bases and J by 0 bases, 18 bases remained unmatched. CDR1 is MDHEN and CDR2 is SYDVKM in the germline V gene. CDR3 residues: CASSPTRTGALWSSGANVLTF. The CDR3 DNA sequence: TGTGCCAGCAGCCCCACCCGGACAGGGGCCCTATGGAGCTCTGGGGCCAACGTCCTGACTTTC.

This chain links TRBV5-1 with TRBJ2-1, with unresolved D. The germline V and J ends were trimmed by 4 bases and 0 bases, with 11 bases remaining between them. This CDR3 has 15 amino acids. From germline, CDR1 is SGHRS and CDR2 YFSETQ. Here the CDR3 DNA reads TGCGCCAGCAGCCTAACAGTGAGCTCCTACAATGAGCAGTTCTTC. Translated, it gives CASSLTVSSYNEQFF.

This sequence joins TRBV2 and TRBJ2-7; TRBD2 matches at 8 bases. This CDR3 contains 14 residues. Germline V gene sequence: CDR1 SNHLY, CDR2 FYNNEI. J was trimmed by 7 bases and V by 6 bases; bases with no gene match: 11. Here the CDR3 reads CASSLGLAGSEQYF. The CDR3 DNA sequence: TGTGCCAGCAGCCTAGGACTAGCAGGGAGTGAGCAGTACTTC. The entire variable domain, with the rest obtained from reference TRBV2 and TRBJ2-7, is as follows: EPEVTQTPSHQVTQMGQEVILRCVPISNHLYFYWYRQILGQKVEFLVSFYNNEISEKSEIFDDQFSVERPDGSNFTLKIRSTKLEDSAMYFCASSLGLAGSEQYFGPGTRLTVT.

This chain joins TRBV6-6 and TRBJ2-1; TRBD1 agrees at 7 bases. CDR3 length equals 15 residues. Trimming took 2 bases from V and 0 from J; bases not matched to a gene: 1. CDR1 and CDR2 (germline): MNHNY, SVGAGI (reference sequence). The CDR3 region has the DNA TGTGCCAGCAGTTACACAGGGGACTCCTACAATGAGCAGTTCTTC. It yields the protein CASSYTGDSYNEQFF.

This clone came up a few times. V gene TRBV24-1 combines with J gene TRBJ2-5; maybe TRBD1 (6 bases). The CDR3 is 14 amino acids. CDR1 KGHDR and CDR2 SFDVKD come from the germline V gene. V shed 0 bases and J shed 4 bases, with 8 bases lying between them. The CDR3 spells CATSDLRQVETQYF. CDR3 sequence (DNA): TGTGCCACCAGTGATTTGCGACAGGTAGAGACCCAGTACTTC.

The rearrangement joins TRBV6-5 to TRBJ1-4, with TRBD1 matching over 9 bases. Germline values: CDR1 MNHEY, CDR2 SVGAGI. With V trimmed by 5 bases and J by 8 bases, 6 bases remained unmatched. This CDR3 is built from 14 residues. The CDR3 loop reads CASSPPGQGEKLFF. In DNA form, the CDR3 reads TGTGCCAGCAGTCCTCCGGGACAGGGCGAAAAACTGTTTTTT.

The chain uses TRBV11-3 and TRBJ2-3; 9 bases map to TRBD2. After removal of 5 bases from V and 3 bases from J, the junction contained 9 bases not matched to a gene. This CDR3 is built from 16 residues. Germline V gives CDR1 SGHNT, CDR2 YENEEA. The CDR3 spells CASSQGREGPTDTQYF. CDR3 bases: TGTGCCAGCAGCCAAGGGCGGGAGGGCCCGACAGATACGCAGTATTTT.

The chain is built from TRBV30 and TRBJ2-5; TRBD1 might be the D (6 bases). V was shortened by 1 base and J by 4 bases, with 16 bases between the two germline ends. Germline V gives CDR1 GTSNPN, CDR2 SVGIG (reference sequence). There are 15 residues in the CDR3. DNA of the CDR3: TGTGCCTGGAGTGACCCACCAGGGGAAAGAGAGACCCAGTACTTC. Translating gives CAWSDPPGERETQYF.

The chain uses TRBV13 and TRBJ1-5, with unresolved D. Trimming pared 4 bases from V and 1 base from J, leaving 8 bases between. The CDR3 totals 14 residues. The germline V gene has CDR1 PRHDT and CDR2 FYEKMQ (reference sequence). CDR3 coding DNA: TGTGCCAGCAGCTGGTCCCAGAGCAATCAGCCCCAGCATTTT. This codes for CASSWSQSNQPQHF.

The chain has TRBV9 and TRBJ1-2, with 7 bases identical to TRBD1. Unmatched junction bases numbered 7, after V lost 3 bases and J lost 2 bases. The germline V gene encodes CDR1 SGDLS and CDR2 YYNGEE. The CDR3 loop spans 15 amino acids. CDR3 bases: TGTGCCAGCAGCGCCCGGACAGGCCTCAACTATGGCTACACCTTC. Translation gives CASSARTGLNYGYTF.

The chain has TRBV28 and TRBJ2-2, with 7 positions matching TRBD2. The germline V gene encodes CDR1 MDHEN and CDR2 SYDVKM. Trimming took 4 bases from V and 1 from J; bases not matched to a gene: 3. The CDR3 loop spans 15 amino acids. DNA of the CDR3: TGTGCCAGCAGTTCACTAGCGCTGAACACCGGGGAGCTGTTTTTT. This encodes CASSSLALNTGELFF.

The rearrangement links TRBV27 to TRBJ2-5, with D perhaps TRBD2 (6 bases). Trimming removed 3 bases at V and 4 bases at J, with 12 bases between. The germline gives CDR1 MNHEY, CDR2 SMNVEV (reference sequence). This CDR3 is built from 14 residues. The CDR3 nucleotides read TGTGCCAGCAGTTTTTCGGGGGAAGGAGAGACCCAGTACTTC. As protein: CASSFSGEGETQYF.

The CDR3 bases are TGTGCCAGCCTAACCCCCTCCAAGTATTCGTTCTTC. Encoded protein: CASLTPSKYSFF. The chain carries TRBV28 and TRBJ2-1; no reliable D call. From germline, CDR1 is MDHEN and CDR2 SYDVKM. With 8 bases removed from V and 15 bases from J, the gap between germline ends came to 20 bases. This CDR3 is built from 12 residues. Full variable domain (remainder filled in from reference TRBV28 and TRBJ2-1): DVKVTQSSRYLVKRTGEKVFLECVQDMDHENMFWYRQDPGLGLRLIYFSYDVKMKEKGDIPEGYSVSREKKERFSLILESASTNQTSMYLCASLTPSKYSFFGPGTRLTVL.

The chain joins TRBV25-1 to TRBJ1-4; possible D gene TRBD1, 6 bases. The CDR3 contains 14 residues. V lost 8 bases and J lost 5, with 15 bases in between. CDR1 is MGHDK and CDR2 is SYGVNS in the germline V gene. CDR3 region: CASRRTETNEKLFF. Here the CDR3 DNA reads TGTGCCAGCCGCCGGACAGAGACCAATGAAAAACTGTTTTTT.

J is TRBJ2-7 and V is TRBV2, with 10 bases fitting TRBD1. The length of the CDR3 is 14 residues. The junction had 4 bases not matched to a gene; V was cut back by 6 bases and J by 2 bases. Per the germline V gene, CDR1 is SNHLY and CDR2 is FYNNEI. The CDR3 loop reads CASRGDRGAYEQYF. For the CDR3, the DNA is TGTGCCAGCAGGGGGGACAGGGGAGCCTACGAGCAGTACTTC.

A single count supports this clone. The CDR3, as DNA: TGTGCCAGCTGGGTAGCGGGGAGTAGGTTCGAGCAGTACTTC. Its protein is CASWVAGSRFEQYF. The genes are TRBV27 and TRBJ2-7; TRBD2 agrees at 8 bases. V gave up 8 bases and J gave up 6 bases; unmatched junction bases: 12. The CDR3 runs 14 residues. The germline gives CDR1 MNHEY, CDR2 SMNVEV (reference sequence).

This sequence joins TRBV2 and TRBJ2-2; the match to TRBD2 covers 9 bases. The CDR3 sequence is 14 residues long. Germline assignment: CDR1 SNHLY and CDR2 FYNNEI. With 10 bases clipped from V and 1 base from J, the junction kept 4 bases outside the gene matches. The CDR3 coding sequence is TGTGCCACGGGACTAGCCCTGAACACCGGGGAGCTGTTTTTT. Protein sequence: CATGLALNTGELFF.

The chain is built from TRBV27 and TRBJ2-6; 10 bases are shared with TRBD2. This CDR3 comprises 17 residues. Looked up from germline, CDR1 is MNHEY and CDR2 is SMNVEV (reference sequence). Trimming cost V 3 bases and J 3 bases; bases outside gene matches: 5. CDR3 residues: CASSFLAGVGGANVLTF. CDR3 in DNA: TGTGCCAGCAGTTTTCTAGCGGGAGTAGGTGGGGCCAACGTCCTGACTTTC.

In its sample, this clone was seen a few times. This chain joins TRBV9 and TRBJ1-5; 7 nucleotides line up with TRBD1. The CDR3 runs 17 residues. Trimming at V came to 0 bases and at J to 1 base, leaving 7 bases not matched to a gene. Germline CDR1 SGDLS, CDR2 YYNGEE. The CDR3 DNA follows: TGTGCCAGCAGCGTAGTGGCCGGGACAGTCAGCAATCAGCCCCAGCATTTT. Protein: CASSVVAGTVSNQPQHF.

This chain uses TRBV18 with TRBJ2-6; 9 bases map to TRBD1. Germline CDR1 is KGHSH and CDR2 is LQKENI. Losses at the gene ends were 1 base for V and 3 bases for J; bases not matched to a gene: 7. The CDR3 loop spans 18 amino acids. DNA of the CDR3: TGTGCCAGCTCACCACGCATACAGGGGGCTTTTGGGGCCAACGTCCTGACTTTC. Translated: CASSPRIQGAFGANVLTF.

The chain recombines TRBV19 with TRBJ2-3, with 7 bases fitting TRBD2. The V segment lost 9 bases and the J segment 3 bases; nucleotides outside the gene matches: 15. The germline gives CDR1 LNHDA, CDR2 SQIVND (reference sequence). This CDR3 is 16 amino acids long. The CDR3 region is CASHDLGAGGTDTQYF. DNA for the CDR3: TGTGCCAGCCATGATCTTGGCGCCGGGGGGACAGATACGCAGTATTTT.